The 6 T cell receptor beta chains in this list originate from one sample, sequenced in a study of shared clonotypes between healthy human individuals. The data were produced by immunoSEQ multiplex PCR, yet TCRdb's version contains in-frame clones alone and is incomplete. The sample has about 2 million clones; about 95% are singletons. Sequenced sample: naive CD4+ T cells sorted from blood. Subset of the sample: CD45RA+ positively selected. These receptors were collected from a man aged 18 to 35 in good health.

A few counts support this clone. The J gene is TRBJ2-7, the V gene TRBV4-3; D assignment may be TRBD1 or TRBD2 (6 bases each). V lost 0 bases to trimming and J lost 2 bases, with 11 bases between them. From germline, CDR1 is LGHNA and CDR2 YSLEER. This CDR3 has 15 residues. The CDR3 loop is CASSQDSGAAYEQYF. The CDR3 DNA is TGCGCCAGCAGCCAAGATTCGGGGGCGGCCTACGAGCAGTACTTC.

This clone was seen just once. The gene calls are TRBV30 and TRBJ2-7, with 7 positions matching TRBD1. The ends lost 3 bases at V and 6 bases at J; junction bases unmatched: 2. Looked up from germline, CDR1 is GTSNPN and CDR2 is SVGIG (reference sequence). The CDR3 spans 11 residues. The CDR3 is CAWRGGGEQYF. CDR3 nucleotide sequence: TGTGCCTGGAGAGGGGGCGGCGAGCAGTACTTC. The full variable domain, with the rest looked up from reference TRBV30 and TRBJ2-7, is SQTIHQWPATLVQPVGSPLSLECTVEGTSNPNLYWYRQAAGRGLQLLFYSVGIGQISSEVPQNLSASRPQDRQFILSSKKLLLSDSGFYLCAWRGGGEQYFGPGTRLTVT.

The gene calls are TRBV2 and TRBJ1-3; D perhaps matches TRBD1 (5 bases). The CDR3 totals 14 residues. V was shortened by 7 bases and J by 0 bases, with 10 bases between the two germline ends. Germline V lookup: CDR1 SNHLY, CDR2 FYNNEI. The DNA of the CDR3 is TGTGCCAGCAAGACAGACCCCTCTGGAAACACCATATATTTT. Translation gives CASKTDPSGNTIYF. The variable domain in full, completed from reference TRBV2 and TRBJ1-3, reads EPEVTQTPSHQVTQMGQEVILRCVPISNHLYFYWYRQILGQKVEFLVSFYNNEISEKSEIFDDQFSVERPDGSNFTLKIRSTKLEDSAMYFCASKTDPSGNTIYFGEGSWLTVV.

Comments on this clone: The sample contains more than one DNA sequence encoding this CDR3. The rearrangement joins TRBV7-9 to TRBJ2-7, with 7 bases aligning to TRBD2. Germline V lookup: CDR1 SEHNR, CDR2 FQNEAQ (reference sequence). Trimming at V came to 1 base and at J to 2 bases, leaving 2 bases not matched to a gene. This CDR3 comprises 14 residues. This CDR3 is CASSLEGRAYEQYF. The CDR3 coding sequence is TGTGCCAGCAGCTTAGAGGGGAGGGCCTACGAGCAGTACTTC.

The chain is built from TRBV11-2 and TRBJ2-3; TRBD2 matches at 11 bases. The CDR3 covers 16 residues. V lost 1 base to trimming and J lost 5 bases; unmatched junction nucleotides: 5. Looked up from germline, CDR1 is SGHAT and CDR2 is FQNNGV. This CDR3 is CASSLGLAGGQDTQYF. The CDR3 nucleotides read TGTGCCAGCAGCTTAGGGTTAGCGGGAGGGCAAGATACGCAGTATTTT. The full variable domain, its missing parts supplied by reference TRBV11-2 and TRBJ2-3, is EAGVAQSPRYKIIEKRQSVAFWCNPISGHATLYWYQQILGQGPKLLIQFQNNGVVDDSQLPKDRFSAERLKGVDSTLKIQPAKLEDSAVYLCASSLGLAGGQDTQYFGPGTRLTVL.

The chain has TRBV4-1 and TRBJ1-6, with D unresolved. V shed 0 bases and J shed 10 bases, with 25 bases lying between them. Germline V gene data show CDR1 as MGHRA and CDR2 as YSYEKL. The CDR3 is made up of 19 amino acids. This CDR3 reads CASSQDSLAGIHGQSPLHF. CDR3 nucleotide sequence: TGCGCCAGCAGCCAAGATTCGCTCGCCGGGATCCATGGGCAATCACCCCTCCACTTT.